The clone carrying this T cell receptor (beta chain) was counted between two and nine times. Its specificity is not known. The sample comes from a study of cytomegalovirus exposure and HLA in healthy donors. V was cut by 1 base and J by 0 bases, with 7 bases left in between. In germline, CDR1 is MGHRA, CDR2 YSYEKL. The length of the CDR3 is 15 residues. PCR amplification relied on 60 Vbeta primers (plus 13 Jbeta primers). Assay used: immunoSEQ multiplex PCR; TCRdb lists only in-frame clones, some missing. The sample has roughly 100,000 clones, around 86% seen once. General study points: A later analysis appeared to link common viral pathogens to several of the most significant clusters. TCR beta chain V- and J-gene trimming was linked, in a later analysis, to a missense variant in DCLRE1C. With high specificity and sensitivity, the classifier reportedly diagnosed cytomegalovirus status.

The sequenced sample was PBMCs. The clonotype was recovered from a man aged 25 to 40 in good health and CMV-seropositive. The chain combines TRBV4-1 with TRBJ1-5; D unclear. The CDR3 protein is CASSQGGLSNQPQHF. Written as DNA, the CDR3 is TGCGCCAGCAGCCAAGGAGGCCTTAGCAATCAGCCCCAGCATTTT.